This entry lists 15 T cell receptor beta chains sequenced from one sample in a study of blood T cell repertoires in COVID-19. The assay was immunoSEQ multiplex PCR, and TCRdb's table has in-frame clones only and misses some. Of a few hundred thousand clones in the sample, 70% to 90% were seen once. The sequenced sample consisted of peripheral blood. These receptors were collected from a man younger than 35 with active or convalescent COVID-19.

This sequence joins TRBV7-6 and TRBJ2-7; 12 nucleotides match TRBD1. V lost 5 bases to trimming and J lost 0 bases; unmatched junction nucleotides: 5. The CDR3 length is 16 residues. Germline V gene lookup returns CDR1 SGHVS and CDR2 FNYEAQ. The CDR3 loop is CASSTGQGASSYEQYF. For the CDR3, the DNA is TGTGCCAGCAGCACGGGACAGGGGGCTTCCTCCTACGAGCAGTACTTC. Based on the CDR3 plus reference TRBV7-6 and TRBJ2-7, the full variable domain is GAGVSQSPRYKVTKRGQDVALRCDPISGHVSLYWYRQALGQGPEFLTYFNYEAQQDKSGLPNDRFSAERPEGSISTLTIQRTEQRDSAMYRCASSTGQGASSYEQYFGPGTRLTVT.

The V gene is TRBV5-6, the J gene TRBJ1-1; the match to TRBD1 covers 8 bases. The J segment lost 1 base and the V segment lost 1 base, leaving 12 bases of the junction unmatched. This CDR3 has 18 residues. CDR1 and CDR2 (germline): SGHDT, YYEEEE. The CDR3 sequence: CASSLIRGLVRGNTEAFF. CDR3 sequence (DNA): TGTGCCAGCAGCTTGATCAGGGGGCTAGTTAGAGGGAACACTGAAGCTTTCTTT.

The chain recombines TRBV20-1 with TRBJ2-1; 9 positions match TRBD2. This CDR3 is 11 amino acids long. The V gene end was trimmed by 5 bases and the J gene end by 10 bases; junction bases not matched to a gene: 3. From germline, CDR1 is DFQATT and CDR2 SNEGSKA (reference sequence). CDR3 sequence: CSAPSGGEQFF. The CDR3 DNA reads as TGCAGTGCTCCGAGCGGGGGGGAGCAGTTCTTC.

The V gene is TRBV25-1, the J gene TRBJ1-4; 11 nucleotides agree with TRBD1. The germline V gene has CDR1 MGHDK and CDR2 SYGVNS. With 6 bases clipped from V and 7 bases from J, the junction kept 4 bases outside the gene matches. The length of the CDR3 is 14 residues. The CDR3 spells CASRNGQGAEKLFF. In DNA, the CDR3 is TGTGCCAGCAGGAACGGACAGGGGGCTGAAAAACTGTTTTTT.

The chain combines TRBV7-9 with TRBJ1-6; the match to TRBD1 covers 9 bases. The J segment lost 7 bases and the V segment lost 6 bases, leaving 7 bases of the junction unmatched. Germline-derived CDR1 and CDR2 are SEHNR and FQNEAQ (reference sequence). The length of the CDR3 is 15 residues. Written as DNA, the CDR3 is TGTGCCAGCAGTGCTCCGGGACAGGGAAATTCACCCCTCCACTTT. This codes for CASSAPGQGNSPLHF.

The rearrangement links TRBV5-5 to TRBJ2-7, with no clear D. Germline V CDR1 and CDR2: SGHKS, YYEKEE (reference sequence). Trimming removed 0 bases from V and 1 base from J, with 8 bases in between. The CDR3 length is 14 residues. The CDR3: CASSLVSKSYEQYF. CDR3 bases: TGTGCCAGCAGCTTGGTGAGCAAATCCTACGAGCAGTACTTC. The entire variable domain, with the rest obtained from reference TRBV5-5 and TRBJ2-7, is as follows: DAGVTQSPTHLIKTRGQQVTLRCSPISGHKSVSWYQQVLGQGPQFIFQYYEKEERGRGNFPDRFSARQFPNYSSELNVNALLLGDSALYLCASSLVSKSYEQYFGPGTRLTVT.

The chain employs TRBV2 and TRBJ2-5; 9 bases agree with TRBD2. Germline CDR1 is SNHLY and CDR2 is FYNNEI. The V segment lost 6 bases and the J segment 4 bases; nucleotides outside the gene matches: 9. The CDR3 totals 15 residues. In DNA form, the CDR3 reads TGTGCCAGCAGCGGGACTAGCACCGAGGGAGAGACCCAGTACTTC. Translating it yields CASSGTSTEGETQYF.

The rearrangement links TRBV6-5 to TRBJ2-7, with a weak D call TRBD2 (5 bases). Germline CDR1 MNHEY, CDR2 SVGAGI. There are 11 residues in the CDR3. V was trimmed by 8 bases and J by 6 bases, leaving 11 bases between them. In nucleotides, the CDR3 is TGTGCCAGCTATGGAGCGGCCGAGCAGTACTTC. Protein sequence: CASYGAAEQYF.

The rearrangement joins TRBV4-3 to TRBJ1-2; tentatively, D is TRBD1 (5 bases). The V gene lost 4 bases and the J gene lost 5 bases, with 17 bases spanning the gap. Germline loops: CDR1 LGHNA, CDR2 YSLEER. CDR3 length: 15 residues. This CDR3 is CASSPTGDSEYGYTF. The CDR3, as DNA: TGCGCCAGCAGCCCCACTGGAGACAGTGAATATGGCTACACCTTC.

This sequence joins TRBV18 and TRBJ1-6; D gene ambiguous. Germline V gives CDR1 KGHSH, CDR2 LQKENI. Deletions cut 4 bases from V and 4 bases from J, with 20 bases between. The CDR3 loop spans 18 amino acids. The CDR3 protein is CASSHPRGERPYNSPLHF. Here the CDR3 DNA reads TGTGCCAGCTCACACCCCCGGGGAGAAAGACCATATAATTCACCCCTCCACTTT.

V is TRBV29-1 and J is TRBJ1-1; no firm D call. This CDR3 is built from 14 residues. CDR1 and CDR2 (germline): SQVTM, ANQGSEA. V lost 6 bases to trimming and J lost 4 bases, with 18 bases between them. The CDR3 reads CSVEGRAGGTEAFF. In nucleotides, the CDR3 is TGCAGCGTCGAGGGAAGGGCGGGCGGCACTGAAGCTTTCTTT.

The chain has TRBV6-2 or TRBV6-3 and TRBJ1-5; D remains ambiguous. The CDR3 sequence is 16 residues long. CDR1 is MNHEY, CDR2 SVGEGT, per germline. Trimming left V 4 bases short and J 5 bases short, with 18 bases between. The CDR3 region has the DNA TGTGCCAGCAGTTTGCGGTCGGCAGTTCTGGATCAGCCCCAGCATTTT. Translated: CASSLRSAVLDQPQHF.

This chain joins TRBV7-6 and TRBJ1-4; no reliable D call. CDR1 SGHVS and CDR2 FNYEAQ come from the germline V gene. V lost 1 base and J 7 bases, leaving 19 bases between the germline ends. The CDR3 contains 17 residues. CDR3 protein: CASSLDRAGSEGEKLFF. Here the CDR3 DNA reads TGTGCCAGCAGCTTAGACCGGGCCGGGAGCGAGGGTGAAAAACTGTTTTTT.

The rearrangement joins TRBV29-1 to TRBJ2-5; no clear D. The CDR3 length is 11 residues. Deletions cut 4 bases from V and 7 bases from J, with 10 bases between. Germline values: CDR1 SQVTM, CDR2 ANQGSEA. In nucleotides, the CDR3 is TGCAGCGTTGCCGAGACTGTGACCCAGTACTTC. Translating it yields CSVAETVTQYF.

The gene calls are TRBV19 and TRBJ2-5, with 9 positions matching TRBD2. CDR3 length: 15 amino acids. V shed 2 bases and J 5 bases; nucleotides not matched to a gene: 6. Germline V gene data show CDR1 as LNHDA and CDR2 as SQIVND (reference sequence). DNA of the CDR3: TGTGCCAGTAGTATACGGCGGGGGGGCCGGGAGACCCAGTACTTC. Encoded protein: CASSIRRGGRETQYF.